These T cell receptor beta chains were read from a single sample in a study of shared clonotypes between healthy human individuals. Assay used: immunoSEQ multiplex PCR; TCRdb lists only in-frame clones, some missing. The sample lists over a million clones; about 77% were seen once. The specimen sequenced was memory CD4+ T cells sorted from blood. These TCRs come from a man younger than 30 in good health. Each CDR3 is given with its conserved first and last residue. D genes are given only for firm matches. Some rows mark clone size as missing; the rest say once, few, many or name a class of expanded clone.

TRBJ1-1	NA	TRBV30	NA	TGTGCCTGGAGTGCAATAGACAGGCCGAACACTGAAGCTTTCTTT	CAWSAIDRPNTEAFF
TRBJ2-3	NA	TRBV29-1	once	TGCAGCTCCCGGGTTGGGGAGACGCAGTATTTT	CSSRVGETQYF
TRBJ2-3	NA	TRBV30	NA	TGTGCCCAAACCCCGGGATACGCCGTCACAGATACGCAGTATTTT	CAQTPGYAVTDTQYF
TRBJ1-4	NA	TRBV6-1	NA	TGTGCCAGCAGGCGACAGATCATTAATGAAAAACTGTTTTTT	CASRRQIINEKLFF
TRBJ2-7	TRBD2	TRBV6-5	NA	TGTGCCAGCAAGCCGGGACTAGTCGCGTACGAGCAGTACTTC	CASKPGLVAYEQYF
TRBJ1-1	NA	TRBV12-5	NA	TGTGCTAGTGGTTCAACAGGGAGGGGAAGAAACACTGAAGCTTTCTTT	CASGSTGRGRNTEAFF
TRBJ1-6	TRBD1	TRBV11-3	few	TGTGCCAGCAGCTCTAGGGGGAAGGGACAGTCGAGCTCCTATAATTCACCCCTCCACTTT	CASSSRGKGQSSSYNSPLHF
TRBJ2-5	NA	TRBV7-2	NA	TGTGCCAGCAGCTCCCTTGCCGGATTACTACGAGAGACCCAGTACTTC	CASSSLAGLLRETQYF
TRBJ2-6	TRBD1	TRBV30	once	TGTGCCTGGAGGGGGGGGACAGGGGGCTTCTCTGGGGCCAACGTCCTGACTTTC	CAWRGGTGGFSGANVLTF
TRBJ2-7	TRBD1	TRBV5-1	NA	TGCGCCAGCAGGGCCGGCACAGGGGGCCTCCCCTACGAGCAGTACTTC	CASRAGTGGLPYEQYF
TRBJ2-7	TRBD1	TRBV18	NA	TGTGCCAGCTCACTCTCAGGGGGCTCTTACGAGCAGTACTTC	CASSLSGGSYEQYF
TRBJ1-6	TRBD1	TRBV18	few	TGTGCCAGCTCACCATCTGGGGACAGCAATTCACCCCTCCACTTT	CASSPSGDSNSPLHF
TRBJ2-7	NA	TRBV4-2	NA	TGTGCCAGCAGCCAACCCGACTCCGTTTACGAGCAGTACTTC	CASSQPDSVYEQYF
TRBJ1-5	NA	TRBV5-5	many	TGTGCCAGCAGCTTGGGCCAGACGCCATATCAGCCCCAGCATTTT	CASSLGQTPYQPQHF
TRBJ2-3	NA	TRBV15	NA	TGTGCCACCAGCGCCCTATCGGGGAATACGCAGTATTTT	CATSALSGNTQYF
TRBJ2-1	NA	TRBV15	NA	TGTGCCACCAGCAGAGGGGGAGCGAGCTTCAATGAGCAGTTCTTC	CATSRGGASFNEQFF
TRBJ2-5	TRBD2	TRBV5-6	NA	TGTGCCAGCAGCTTCCCGACTAGCGTCCAAGAGACCCAGTACTTC	CASSFPTSVQETQYF
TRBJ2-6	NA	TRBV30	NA	TGTGCCTGGAGCCGCTCTGGGGCCAACGTCCTGACTTTC	CAWSRSGANVLTF
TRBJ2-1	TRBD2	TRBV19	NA	TGTGCCAGTAGTATCCTGAGCGGGAACTACAATGAGCAGTTCTTC	CASSILSGNYNEQFF
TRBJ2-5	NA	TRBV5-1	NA	TGCGCCAGCAGCTTGGGAGTGGGTGAGACCCAGTACTTC	CASSLGVGETQYF
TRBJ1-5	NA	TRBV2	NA	TGTGCCAGCAGTCGGGCCGAGAGCAATCAGCCCCAGCATTTT	CASSRAESNQPQHF
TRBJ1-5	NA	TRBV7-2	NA	TGTGCCAGCAGCCGAGAATGGGGGCAGAATCAGCCCCAGCATTTT	CASSREWGQNQPQHF
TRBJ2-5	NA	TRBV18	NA	TGTGCCAGCTCACCACCGGGGTTGGAGACCCAGTACTTC	CASSPPGLETQYF
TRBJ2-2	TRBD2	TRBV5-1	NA	TGCGCCAGCAGCCAGGGACTAGCGAACACCGGGGAGCTGTTTTTT	CASSQGLANTGELFF